The source of this T cell receptor beta chain is a study of shared clonotypes between healthy human individuals. Points from the study as a whole: The donor pool, a small one, limited the genetic and exposure-history diversity represented. Sequencing depth was predicted to influence how clonotypes are shared among donors.

Tens of millions of PBMCs went into genomic DNA for unsorted samples. Unsorted PBMC samples were amplified in replicate PCRs containing about 300 ng DNA, tens of thousands of T cell genomes. TCRdb keeps only in-frame clones here, not all; method: immunoSEQ multiplex PCR. The sample lists approximately 480,000 clones; roughly 85% were seen once. About this clone: Its antigen is not known.

V shed 10 bases and J 4 bases; nucleotides not matched to a gene: 1. CDR1 and CDR2 from the germline V gene are MNHEY and SMNVEV (reference sequence). CDR3 length equals 11 residues. The V gene is TRBV27, the J gene TRBJ2-3; 8 bases are shared with TRBD2. This clonotype was sampled from a woman aged 40-49 years in good health. Some clones in this sample may be carry-over from other donors' samples. The sample comprised PBMCs. Written as DNA, the CDR3 is TGTGCCACGCGGGGGGCAGATACGCAGTATTTT. Translated: CATRGADTQYF.